These T cell receptor beta chains were read from a single sample in a study of blood T cell repertoires in COVID-19. Only in-frame clones appear in the TCRdb table, and some are missing; sequencing was by immunoSEQ multiplex PCR. The repertoire holds 70,000 to 95,000 clones, with approximately 86% as singletons. The sequenced material came from peripheral blood. These receptors were taken from a woman in her seventies with acute or convalescent COVID-19. Each CDR3 is given with its conserved first and last residue. A D gene is named only where the DNA matches it firmly. Size tells how often a clone was seen (once, few, many) or the class of an expanded clone, and some rows leave it out.

v_call: TRBV25-1
j_call: TRBJ1-6
clone_size: few
d_call: TRBD1
cdr3_aa: CASMSDRDNSPLHF
cdr3_nt: TGTGCCAGCATGTCAGACAGGGATAATTCACCCCTCCACTTT

v_call: TRBV27
j_call: TRBJ1-6
clone_size: once
d_call: TRBD1
cdr3_aa: CASMTGGNSPLHF
cdr3_nt: TGTGCCAGCATGACAGGGGGAAATTCACCCCTCCACTTT

v_call: TRBV18
j_call: TRBJ2-5
clone_size: .
d_call: .
cdr3_aa: CASSPLDSQETQYF
cdr3_nt: TGTGCCAGCTCACCACTCGACAGCCAAGAGACCCAGTACTTC

v_call: TRBV18
j_call: TRBJ2-7
clone_size: .
d_call: TRBD2
cdr3_aa: CASSPGTSSHEQYF
cdr3_nt: TGTGCCAGCTCACCAGGGACTAGCTCCCACGAGCAGTACTTC

v_call: TRBV3-1/TRBV3-2
j_call: TRBJ2-5
clone_size: .
d_call: .
cdr3_aa: CASSHAPDIQETQYF
cdr3_nt: TGTGCCAGCAGCCACGCCCCAGATATCCAAGAGACCCAGTACTTC

v_call: TRBV23-1
j_call: TRBJ2-3
clone_size: .
d_call: TRBD2
cdr3_aa: CASSQKKGLAVSTDTQYF
cdr3_nt: TGCGCCAGCAGTCAGAAAAAGGGACTAGCGGTGAGCACAGATACGCAGTATTTT

v_call: TRBV27
j_call: TRBJ1-5
clone_size: few
d_call: .
cdr3_aa: CASSLSGPDSHSNQPQHF
cdr3_nt: TGTGCCAGCAGTTTATCGGGCCCCGACAGCCATAGCAATCAGCCCCAGCATTTT

v_call: TRBV5-1
j_call: TRBJ1-1
clone_size: .
d_call: .
cdr3_aa: CASSSWGVDTEAFF
cdr3_nt: TGCGCCAGCAGCTCCTGGGGGGTAGACACTGAAGCTTTCTTT

v_call: TRBV7-2
j_call: TRBJ2-4
clone_size: .
d_call: TRBD1
cdr3_aa: CASSPLRTGKNIQYF
cdr3_nt: TGTGCCAGCAGCCCCTTGAGGACAGGGAAAAACATTCAGTACTTC

v_call: TRBV5-6
j_call: TRBJ1-1
clone_size: few
d_call: .
cdr3_aa: CASSFGAGDPSEAFF
cdr3_nt: TGTGCCAGCAGCTTTGGGGCAGGGGACCCCAGTGAAGCTTTCTTT

v_call: TRBV5-6
j_call: TRBJ2-7
clone_size: .
d_call: TRBD1
cdr3_aa: CASSHGTGTDEQYF
cdr3_nt: TGTGCCAGCAGCCATGGGACAGGGACGGACGAGCAGTACTTC

v_call: TRBV11-2
j_call: TRBJ2-4
clone_size: .
d_call: TRBD1
cdr3_aa: CASSPRKGQQNIQYF
cdr3_nt: TGTGCCAGCAGCCCGCGAAAGGGACAGCAAAACATTCAGTACTTC

v_call: TRBV12-3/TRBV12-4
j_call: TRBJ1-5
clone_size: .
d_call: .
cdr3_aa: CASSFQGNQPQHF
cdr3_nt: TGTGCCAGCAGTTTTCAGGGGAATCAGCCCCAGCATTTT

v_call: TRBV2
j_call: TRBJ2-5
clone_size: few
d_call: .
cdr3_aa: CASNRKETQYF
cdr3_nt: TGTGCCAGCAACAGAAAAGAGACCCAGTACTTC

v_call: TRBV21-1
j_call: TRBJ2-2
clone_size: .
d_call: .
cdr3_aa: CARYWPADSANTGELFF
cdr3_nt: TGTGCCAGGTATTGGCCGGCGGACAGCGCGAACACCGGGGAGCTGTTTTTT

v_call: TRBV5-1
j_call: TRBJ2-5
clone_size: once
d_call: .
cdr3_aa: CASSLRTGQETQYF
cdr3_nt: TGCGCCAGCAGCTTGAGGACTGGCCAAGAGACCCAGTACTTC